A single sample gave rise to the 20 T cell receptor beta chains below, sequenced in a study of T-cell reconstitution after alpha-beta-depleted transplantation in children. Preparing the TCRbeta library involved the use of unique molecular identifiers. TCRdb recomputed calls from the PCR reads with MiXCR, one row per CDR3 protein. The profile shows some 240,000 distinct CDR3 sequences, around 9.7% of them singletons. Sequenced material: PBMCs from the stem cell graft donor, taken from the stem cell graft. The receptors here all came from a human donor who donated a stem cell graft to a child with SCID.

There are many counts of this clonotype. This chain connects TRBV18 to TRBJ2-5, with no clear D. This CDR3 is built from 12 residues. Between the trimmed V and J ends, which lost 1 base and 5 bases, there was a span of 5 bases. Germline V gives CDR1 KGHSH, CDR2 LQKENI. This CDR3 is CASSPRAETQYF. CDR3 in DNA: TGTGCCAGCTCACCACGTGCGGAGACCCAGTACTTC.

As concerns this clonotype: This may stem from a read error, because a much larger clone lies one nucleotide away. This chain uses TRBV6-1 with TRBJ2-4, with 14 bases fitting TRBD2. The germline CDR1 and CDR2 sequences are MNHNS and SASEGT. The CDR3 covers 17 residues. The CDR3 is CASSPLTSGGAKNIRYF. The CDR3 DNA reads TGTGCCAGCAGTCCACTGACTAGCGGGGGGGCCAAAAACATTCGGTACTTC.

The genes are TRBV5-1 and TRBJ2-5; perhaps TRBD2 as D (6 bases). The CDR3 spans 14 residues. CDR1 is SGHRS and CDR2 is YFSETQ in the germline V gene. Trimming removed 0 bases at V and 5 bases at J, with 11 bases between. The CDR3 DNA is TGCGCCAGCAGCTTGGTTGGGGGGATGGAGACCCAGTACTTC. Translating it yields CASSLVGGMETQYF.

The V gene is TRBV20-1, the J gene TRBJ2-2; no clear D gene. V was clipped by 5 bases and J by 0 bases, with 10 bases between them. The CDR3 has 14 amino acids. The germline gives CDR1 DFQATT, CDR2 SNEGSKA (reference sequence). The CDR3 nucleotides read TGCAGTGCTCCCCGGACGGCGAACACCGGGGAGCTGTTTTTT. The encoded protein is CSAPRTANTGELFF.

Ten or more counts support this clonotype. The DNA for the CDR3 is TGTGCCAGCAGTTTAGCCTTAGTGTTCCACGAGCAGTACTTC. Its protein is CASSLALVFHEQYF. V and J are TRBV12-3 or TRBV12-4 and TRBJ2-7, with unresolved D. Trimming removed 0 bases at V and 5 bases at J, with 11 bases between. The length of the CDR3 is 14 residues.

This clonotype occurred many times. This sequence joins TRBV28 and TRBJ2-7; tentatively, D is TRBD1 (6 bases). V gave up 4 bases and J gave up 0 bases, with 16 bases separating them. Germline V gene sequence: CDR1 MDHEN, CDR2 SYDVKM. This CDR3 is built from 16 residues. CDR3 protein: CASSSLDSPRSYEQYF. The CDR3 DNA sequence: TGTGCCAGCAGTTCCCTGGACAGCCCCCGCTCCTACGAGCAGTACTTC.

This clonotype came up many times. This chain links TRBV11-2 with TRBJ2-4, with a weak D call TRBD1 (6 bases). The CDR3 loop spans 13 amino acids. Germline CDR1 SGHAT, CDR2 FQNNGV. V dropped 7 bases and J dropped 7 bases, with 14 bases sitting between them. The CDR3: CASTTGHRNIQYF. CDR3 sequence (DNA): TGTGCCAGCACCACGGGACACAGGAACATTCAGTACTTC.

Ten or more counts support this clonotype. The genes are TRBV5-1 and TRBJ2-1, with D perhaps matching TRBD2 (7 bases). This CDR3 region has 16 residues. Germline V gene data show CDR1 as SGHRS and CDR2 as YFSETQ. The ends were cut back, 0 bases at V and 2 bases at J, with 12 bases in the middle. The CDR3 region is CASSLVAGATYNEQFF. CDR3 DNA sequence: TGCGCCAGCAGCTTGGTGGCGGGGGCCACCTACAATGAGCAGTTCTTC.

This clonotype was counted ten times or more. The V call is TRBV4-2, the J call TRBJ2-3; 9 bases align to TRBD2. This CDR3 has 18 residues. V trimming: 0 bases; J trimming: 5 bases; junction bases outside the gene matches: 12. The V gene's germline CDR1 is LGHNA and CDR2 YNFKEQ. The CDR3 DNA reads TGTGCCAGCAGCCAAGATATGGGGGGCGGGGGGGCCGTAGATACGCAGTATTTT. This codes for CASSQDMGGGGAVDTQYF.

This clonotype was detected a few times. This chain links TRBV3-1 with TRBJ1-2; TRBD1 might be the D (5 bases). Germline V lookup: CDR1 LGHDT, CDR2 YNNKEL (reference sequence). Trimming cost V 4 bases and J 4 bases, with 13 bases left between them. The CDR3 totals 14 residues. This CDR3 reads CASSPWAGAYGYTF. CDR3 coding DNA: TGTGCCAGCAGCCCCTGGGCCGGGGCCTATGGCTACACCTTC.

Worth noting for this clonotype: Mismatch with germline at one junction end may stem from a read error. This chain joins TRBV27 and TRBJ1-5, with unresolved D. CDR3 length: 17 residues. Germline CDR1 and CDR2: MNHEY and SMNVEV (reference sequence). CDR3 in amino acids: CASSGLHPGYSIQPQHF. In nucleotides, the CDR3 is TGTGCCAGCAGTGGGCTCCACCCGGGATATAGCATTCAGCCCCAGCATTTT.

The rearrangement joins TRBV3-1 to TRBJ2-6, with D perhaps TRBD1 (6 bases). Trimming stripped 4 bases from V and 4 bases from J, with 14 bases between. The CDR3 contains 16 residues. Germline V lookup: CDR1 LGHDT, CDR2 YNNKEL (reference sequence). CDR3 amino acids: CASSPYQGSGANVLTF. The CDR3 DNA reads as TGTGCCAGCAGCCCCTACCAGGGGTCCGGGGCCAACGTCCTGACTTTC.

In its sample, this clonotype was seen many times. The V call is TRBV20-1, the J call TRBJ1-5; perhaps TRBD1 as D (6 bases). Trimming removed 3 bases from V and 5 bases from J, with 14 bases in between. Germline CDR1 DFQATT, CDR2 SNEGSKA (reference sequence). CDR3 size: 14 residues. The CDR3 protein is CSARGGQGDQPQHF. Written as DNA, the CDR3 is TGCAGTGCTAGGGGGGGGCAGGGCGATCAGCCCCAGCATTTT.

This clonotype was observed many times. The chain joins TRBV18 to TRBJ1-2; 7 bases align to TRBD1. CDR1 is KGHSH, CDR2 LQKENI, per germline. CDR3 length: 14 residues. Trimming cost V 5 bases and J 7 bases; bases outside gene matches: 10. The CDR3: CASSSATGTTGYTF. In DNA, the CDR3 is TGTGCCAGCTCATCGGCGACAGGGACCACTGGCTACACCTTC.

On this clonotype: A much larger clone is a single base away; this may be a read error. The chain is built from TRBV3-1 and TRBJ1-4; TRBD1 matches at 7 bases. Germline lookup yields CDR1 LGHDT and CDR2 YNNKEL (reference sequence). CDR3 length equals 15 residues. The CDR3 sequence is CASTQAGTDNEKLFF. The CDR3 DNA sequence: TGTGCCAGCACCCAAGCCGGGACAGACAATGAAAAACTGTTTTTT.

The chain employs TRBV6-5 and TRBJ1-2; TRBD1 matches at 8 bases. The CDR3 runs 13 residues. With V trimmed by 5 bases and J by 7 bases, 6 bases remained unmatched. Germline CDR1 reads MNHEY; CDR2 reads SVGAGI. CDR3 region: CASSMTGELGYTF. The CDR3 bases are TGTGCCAGCAGTATGACAGGGGAACTTGGCTACACCTTC.

This clonotype was counted at least ten times. V is TRBV5-1 and J is TRBJ2-5; D might be TRBD1 (5 bases). This CDR3 has 13 amino acids. V lost 3 bases to trimming and J lost 2 bases, with 8 bases between them. Germline loops: CDR1 SGHRS, CDR2 YFSETQ. The CDR3 loop reads CASSWQGQETQYF. As DNA, the CDR3 is TGCGCCAGCAGCTGGCAGGGACAAGAGACCCAGTACTTC.

This clonotype was detected ten times or more. The rearrangement uses TRBV5-1 and TRBJ1-1; D possibly corresponds to TRBD1 (5 bases). Trimming removed 1 base from V and 2 bases from J, with 9 bases in between. Germline CDR1 and CDR2: SGHRS and YFSETQ. CDR3 size: 14 residues. CDR3 amino acids: CASSLSGTNTEAFF. The DNA for the CDR3 is TGCGCCAGCAGCTTGTCAGGGACCAACACTGAAGCTTTCTTT.

This clonotype was counted many times. The chain is built from TRBV20-1 and TRBJ2-1; D possibly corresponds to TRBD1 (6 bases). Trimming removed 1 base at V and 0 bases at J, with 16 bases between. Germline lookup yields CDR1 DFQATT and CDR2 SNEGSKA (reference sequence). The CDR3 is made up of 17 amino acids. The CDR3 DNA is TGCAGTGCTAGAGTCCCCCCGGGACAAAGCTCCTACAATGAGCAGTTCTTC. Translation gives CSARVPPGQSSYNEQFF.

This clonotype appeared a few times. This sequence joins TRBV5-5 and TRBJ2-7; D is uncertain. V was cut by 2 bases and J by 3 bases, with 6 bases left in between. The CDR3 extends over 12 amino acids. Germline V gene data show CDR1 as SGHKS and CDR2 as YYEKEE (reference sequence). The CDR3 bases are TGTGCCAGCAGCTTCAACCTCTACGAGCAGTACTTC. Translation gives CASSFNLYEQYF.